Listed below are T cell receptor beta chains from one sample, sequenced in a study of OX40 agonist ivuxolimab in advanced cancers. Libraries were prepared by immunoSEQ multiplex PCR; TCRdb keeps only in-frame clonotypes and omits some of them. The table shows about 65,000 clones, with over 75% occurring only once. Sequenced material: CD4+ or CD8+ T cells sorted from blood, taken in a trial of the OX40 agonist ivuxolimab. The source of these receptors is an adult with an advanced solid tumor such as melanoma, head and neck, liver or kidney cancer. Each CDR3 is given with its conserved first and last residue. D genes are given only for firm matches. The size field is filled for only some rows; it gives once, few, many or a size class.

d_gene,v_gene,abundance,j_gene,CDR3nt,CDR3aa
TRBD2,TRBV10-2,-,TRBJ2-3,TGCGCCAGCAGGGAGCTAGCGGGGGGGGTGAGAGATACGCAGTATTTT,CASRELAGGVRDTQYF
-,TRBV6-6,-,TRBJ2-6,TGTGCCAGCGGGAGGGGGTCTAGCTCTGGGGCCAACGTCCTGACTTTC,CASGRGSSSGANVLTF
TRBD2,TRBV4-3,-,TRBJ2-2,TGCGCCAGCAGCCAAGCGCGGAGCGGGGGGGCTGGTTTCATCGGGGAGCTGTTTTTT,CASSQARSGGAGFIGELFF
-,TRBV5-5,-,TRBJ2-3,TGTGCCACGTACCGGGACCCATCATTTCCGGATACGCAGTATTTT,CATYRDPSFPDTQYF
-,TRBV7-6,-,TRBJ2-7,TGTGCCAGCAGCTTAGAAGACAGCGAGCAGTACTTC,CASSLEDSEQYF
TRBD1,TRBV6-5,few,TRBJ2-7,TGTGCCAGCAGTTACGAGGGACAGGGGGCCTACGAGCAGTACTTC,CASSYEGQGAYEQYF
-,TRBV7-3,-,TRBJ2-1,TGTGCCAGCAGCTTAATTCCAGGGTACAATGAGCAGTTCTTC,CASSLIPGYNEQFF
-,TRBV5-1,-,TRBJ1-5,TGCGCCAGCAGCTTGGAGTGGGGTCAGCCCCAGCATTTT,CASSLEWGQPQHF
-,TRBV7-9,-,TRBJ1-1,TGTGCCAGCAGAAGGGGGAGGGAGGAAGCTTTCTCTGAAGCTTTCTTT,CASRRGREEAFSEAFF
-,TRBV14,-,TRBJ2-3,TGTGCCAGCAGCCAAGCGGTTGGGGGGCTAAGCACAGATACGCAGTATTTT,CASSQAVGGLSTDTQYF
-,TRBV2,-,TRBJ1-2,TGTGCCAGCAGTGCGGCAGGGATCTATGGCTACACCTTC,CASSAAGIYGYTF
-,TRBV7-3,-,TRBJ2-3,TGTGCCAGCAGCCGGAACCCCTCGAACGCAGATACGCAGTATTTT,CASSRNPSNADTQYF
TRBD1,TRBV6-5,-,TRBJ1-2,TGTGCCAGCAGTTACTCCGGACAGGCTAACTATGGCTACACCTTC,CASSYSGQANYGYTF
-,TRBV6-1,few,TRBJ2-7,TGTGCCAGCACCCTAGAGAGGCAGGCTTCCTACGAGCAGTACTTC,CASTLERQASYEQYF
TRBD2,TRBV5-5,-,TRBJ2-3,TGTGCCAGCAGCTTGGTTCGCGGGGGGAAAGTCGCAGATACGCAGTATTTT,CASSLVRGGKVADTQYF
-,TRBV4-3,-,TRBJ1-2,TGCGCCAGCAGCCAAGATGGATCAGGGGACGGCTACACCTTC,CASSQDGSGDGYTF
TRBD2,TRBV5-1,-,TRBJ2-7,TGCGCCAGCAAACACGAGCAGGGAGGGTACGAGCAGTACTTC,CASKHEQGGYEQYF
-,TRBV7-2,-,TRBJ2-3,TGTGCCAGCAGCTTAGCGGGGCGCACAGATACGCAGTATTTT,CASSLAGRTDTQYF
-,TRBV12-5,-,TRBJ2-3,TGTGCTAGTGGTCAAAACACCTTAGCAGATACGCAGTATTTT,CASGQNTLADTQYF
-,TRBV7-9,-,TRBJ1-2,TGTGCCAGCAGCTTAGCGGGGACATCCGTCTACACCTTC,CASSLAGTSVYTF
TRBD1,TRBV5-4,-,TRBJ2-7,TGTGCCAGCAGCCCCCGGGACAGGGGGAGTGGTTACGAGCAGTACTTC,CASSPRDRGSGYEQYF
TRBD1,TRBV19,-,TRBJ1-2,TGTGCCACCCAGGGCCACGGGACAGGGATTAATGGCTACACCTTC,CATQGHGTGINGYTF
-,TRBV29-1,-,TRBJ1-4,TGCAGCGTTCACCAGGGAGGAGAAAAACTGTTTTTT,CSVHQGGEKLFF
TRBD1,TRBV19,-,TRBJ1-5,TGTGCCAGTAGTATAGACAGGACAGGGGGCGGACAGCCCCAGCATTTT,CASSIDRTGGGQPQHF
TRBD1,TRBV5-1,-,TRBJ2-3,TGCGCCAGCAGCTTGGAGGGGACAGGGGATACAGATACGCAGTATTTT,CASSLEGTGDTDTQYF
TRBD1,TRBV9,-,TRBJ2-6,TGTGCCAGCAGCCCGGGACAGGGGTTCACTGGGGCCAACGTCCTGACTTTC,CASSPGQGFTGANVLTF
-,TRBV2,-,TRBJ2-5,TGTGCCAGCCGCAAGGGGGGCGGTGTGGGGGGAGAGACCCAGTACTTC,CASRKGGGVGGETQYF
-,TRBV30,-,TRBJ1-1,TGTGCCTGGAGTCCCCAATGGGGGGGGTCAGAAGCTTTCTTT,CAWSPQWGGSEAFF
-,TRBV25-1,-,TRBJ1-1,TGTGCCAGCACTCTGGGCTCCCCCACTGAAGCTTTCTTT,CASTLGSPTEAFF
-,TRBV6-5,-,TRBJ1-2,TGTGCCAGCAGAAGAAGTACAGGGTGGGGCTATGGCTACACCTTC,CASRRSTGWGYGYTF
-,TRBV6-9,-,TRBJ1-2,TGTGCCAGCAGTCAAGCAGCCACCGGGGGTGGCTACACCTTC,CASSQAATGGGYTF
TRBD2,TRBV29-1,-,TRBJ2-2,TGCAGCGTCAATACCGCGGGACTAGCGGGGGGGGCGAACACCGGGGAGCTGTTTTTT,CSVNTAGLAGGANTGELFF
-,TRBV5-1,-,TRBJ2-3,TGCGCCAGCAGCTTGAGTTCTAGCACAGATACGCAGTATTTT,CASSLSSSTDTQYF
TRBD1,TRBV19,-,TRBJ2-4,TGTGCCAGTAGTCCGGAGACAGGGGAACTAGCCAAAAACATTCAGTACTTC,CASSPETGELAKNIQYF
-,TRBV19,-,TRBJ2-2,TGTGCCAGTAGTATGTACGGACACACCGGGGAGCTGTTTTTT,CASSMYGHTGELFF
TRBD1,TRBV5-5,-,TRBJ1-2,TGTGCCAGCAGCCCGACAGGGGACTATGGCTACACCTTC,CASSPTGDYGYTF
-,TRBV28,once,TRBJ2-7,TGTGCCAGCTTTACACGAGGCGAGCAGTACTTC,CASFTRGEQYF
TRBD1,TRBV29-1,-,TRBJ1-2,TGCAGCGTTGACCGCGGACAGGGGGGTCTGGCTGGCTACACCTTC,CSVDRGQGGLAGYTF
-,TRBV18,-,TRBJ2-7,TGTGCCAGCTCACCGGGGTCCCAGGGTAGCTACGAGCAGTACTTC,CASSPGSQGSYEQYF
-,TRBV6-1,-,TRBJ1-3,TGTGCCAGCAGTGGGGCAGTTGCTGGAAACACCATATATTTT,CASSGAVAGNTIYF
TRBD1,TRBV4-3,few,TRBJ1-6,TGCGCCAGCAGCCAAGATCTGGCGGGACAGCTGAATAATTCACCCCTCCACTTT,CASSQDLAGQLNNSPLHF
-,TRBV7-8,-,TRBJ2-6,TGTGCCAGCGCCAGGGGCTCTGGGGCCAACGTCCTGACTTTC,CASARGSGANVLTF
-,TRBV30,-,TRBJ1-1,TGTGCCTACCCGGGGCCGGCGAACACTGAAGCTTTCTTT,CAYPGPANTEAFF
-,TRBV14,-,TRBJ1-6,TGTGCCAGCAGCCAAGTAACTCCGAATTCACCCCTCCACTTT,CASSQVTPNSPLHF
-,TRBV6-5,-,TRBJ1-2,TGTGCCAGCAGTTACTCAACAGGGTTAGATGGCTACACCTTC,CASSYSTGLDGYTF
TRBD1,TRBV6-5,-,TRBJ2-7,TGTGCCAGCAGTACGGGACAGGGGAGTGGGCAGTACTTC,CASSTGQGSGQYF
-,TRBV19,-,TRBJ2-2,TGTGCCAGTATGGGGGCAGGAGTGCCCGGGGAGCTGTTTTTT,CASMGAGVPGELFF
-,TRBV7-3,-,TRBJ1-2,TGTGCCAGCAGCTTAACCCAAGGGAACGGCTACACCTTC,CASSLTQGNGYTF
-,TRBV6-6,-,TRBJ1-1,TGTGCCAGCAGTGCCAGAGCGGGCACTGAAGCTTTCTTT,CASSARAGTEAFF
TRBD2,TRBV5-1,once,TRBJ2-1,TGCGCCAGCAGCTTCCAGCGGGGGGACTACAATGAGCAGTTCTTC,CASSFQRGDYNEQFF
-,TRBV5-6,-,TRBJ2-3,TGTGCCAGCAGCTCCCCCGGAGAATCTAGCACAGATACGCAGTATTTT,CASSSPGESSTDTQYF
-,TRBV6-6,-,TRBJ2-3,TGTGCCAGCAGAAGTGGTTCAGATACGCAGTATTTT,CASRSGSDTQYF
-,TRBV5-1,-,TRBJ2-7,TGCGCCAGCAGCCATACAGGACAGAGATACGAGCAGTACTTC,CASSHTGQRYEQYF
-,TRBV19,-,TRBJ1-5,TGTGCCAGTAGTATAGGCAGGGCAAGTCCCCAGCATTTT,CASSIGRASPQHF